The 20 T cell receptor beta chains below all came from one sample that was sequenced in a study of blood T cell repertoires in COVID-19. Libraries were prepared by immunoSEQ multiplex PCR; TCRdb keeps only in-frame clonotypes and omits some of them. Found here are 84,000 or so clones, 75% to 85% of them singletons; the top ten hold 25% to 35%. What was sequenced was peripheral blood. The origin of the receptors is a woman older than 75 with acute or convalescent COVID-19.

The chain is built from TRBV11-3 and TRBJ2-4, with TRBD2 matching 10 bases. V lost 4 bases to trimming and J lost 4 bases; unmatched junction nucleotides: 4. From germline, CDR1 is SGHNT and CDR2 YENEEA. CDR3 length: 15 amino acids. CDR3 in amino acids: CASSSRTSGKNIQYF. As DNA, the CDR3 is TGTGCCAGCAGCTCCCGGACTAGCGGTAAAAACATTCAGTACTTC.

This chain joins TRBV7-8 and TRBJ2-5, with TRBD1 as a possible D gene (6 bases). Germline CDR1 reads SGHVS; CDR2 reads FQNEAQ. V shed 1 base and J shed 0 bases, with 9 bases lying between them. There are 15 residues in the CDR3. The CDR3 DNA reads as TGTGCCAGCAGCTTAGGGGGACACTACCAAGAGACCCAGTACTTC. Protein sequence: CASSLGGHYQETQYF.

The rearrangement joins TRBV29-1 to TRBJ1-2; the match to TRBD1 covers 7 bases. V dropped 6 bases and J dropped 5; count of bases not matched to a gene: 9. The CDR3 extends over 13 amino acids. CDR1 is SQVTM, CDR2 ANQGSEA, per germline. The CDR3, as DNA: TGCAGCGTCCCCGTACAGGGGCCTTATGGCTACACCTTC. This translates into CSVPVQGPYGYTF. The full variable domain, rest sourced from reference TRBV29-1 and TRBJ1-2, is SAVISQKPSRDICQRGTSLTIQCQVDSQVTMMFWYRQQPGQSLTLIATANQGSEATYESGFVIDKFPISRPNLTFSTLTVSNMSPEDSSIYLCSVPVQGPYGYTFGSGTRLTVV.

The V call is TRBV21-1, the J call TRBJ2-5; TRBD2 is the table's D call, not checked against the DNA. TRBV21-1 is a pseudogene segment. The CDR3 covers 14 residues. Here the CDR3 reads CASSNRVGQETQYF. The CDR3 nucleotides are TGTGCCAGCAGCAACCGGGTTGGTCAAGAGACCCAGTACTTC.

The chain couples TRBV18 to TRBJ2-2, with D unresolved. The V gene's germline CDR1 is KGHSH and CDR2 LQKENI. Trimming took off 2 bases at V and 7 bases at J, with 11 bases between the two ends. This CDR3 is 14 amino acids long. The CDR3 coding sequence is TGTGCCAGCTCACCAGCCTCTCTTAGCGGGGAGCTGTTTTTT. Protein: CASSPASLSGELFF.

This clone appeared a few times. The rearrangement uses TRBV28 and TRBJ2-2, with 7 nucleotides matching TRBD1. The germline CDR1 and CDR2 sequences are MDHEN and SYDVKM. V lost 6 bases and J lost 7; bases outside the gene matches: 5. There are 13 residues in the CDR3. CDR3 in DNA: TGTGCCAGCAGCCTAGGGGGCTTCGGGGAGCTGTTTTTT. This sequence encodes CASSLGGFGELFF.

V and J are TRBV27 and TRBJ2-1; 10 bases align to TRBD2. CDR3 length equals 17 residues. Looked up from germline, CDR1 is MNHEY and CDR2 is SMNVEV (reference sequence). V gave up 6 bases and J gave up 3 bases; unmatched junction bases: 11. In DNA form, the CDR3 reads TGTGCCAGCAGCCAGCTGGAAGCGGGGGGGGGCTACAATGAGCAGTTCTTC. Protein: CASSQLEAGGGYNEQFF.

V is TRBV7-2 and J is TRBJ2-2; weak D call: TRBD2 (5 bases). The CDR3 totals 14 residues. Trimming removed 1 base at V and 5 bases at J, with 8 bases between. Germline CDR1 is SGHTA and CDR2 is FQGNSA. CDR3 DNA sequence: TGTGCCAGCAGCTTAGGACGGGAAACCGGGGAGCTGTTTTTT. Translating it yields CASSLGRETGELFF.

The chain combines TRBV5-1 with TRBJ2-5; 9 nucleotides line up with TRBD1. The CDR3 totals 16 residues. With 4 bases clipped from V and 5 bases from J, the junction kept 12 bases outside the gene matches. The germline gives CDR1 SGHRS, CDR2 YFSETQ. In DNA form, the CDR3 reads TGCGCCAGCAGCAGTGTACCGGGACAGGGAAGGGAGACCCAGTACTTC. It translates to CASSSVPGQGRETQYF. Filled out from reference TRBV5-1 and TRBJ2-5, the complete variable domain reads KAGVTQTPRYLIKTRGQQVTLSCSPISGHRSVSWYQQTPGQGLQFLFEYFSETQRNKGNFPGRFSGRQFSNSRSEMNVSTLELGDSALYLCASSSVPGQGRETQYFGPGTRLLVL.

The chain is built from TRBV5-1 and TRBJ1-6, with 10 bases identical to TRBD1. The germline V gene has CDR1 SGHRS and CDR2 YFSETQ. Trimming at V came to 0 bases and at J to 5 bases, leaving 2 bases not matched to a gene. The CDR3 is 16 amino acids. The CDR3 DNA reads as TGCGCCAGCAGCTTGGATGGGACAGGGGATAATTCACCCCTCCACTTT. Translated, it gives CASSLDGTGDNSPLHF.

This clone was seen a single time. The chain has TRBV4-2 and TRBJ2-3; no clear D. The CDR3 covers 17 residues. V dropped 0 bases and J dropped 1 base, with 14 bases sitting between them. From germline, CDR1 is LGHNA and CDR2 YNFKEQ. CDR3 sequence reads: CASSQDPAPSRTDTQYF. The CDR3 DNA sequence: TGTGCCAGCAGCCAAGATCCAGCGCCCTCACGCACAGATACGCAGTATTTT.

The chain couples TRBV5-1 to TRBJ2-2; 8 nucleotides match TRBD1. CDR3 length: 16 residues. Unmatched junction bases numbered 9, after V lost 4 bases and J lost 4 bases. CDR1 and CDR2 from the germline V gene are SGHRS and YFSETQ. For the CDR3, the DNA is TGCGCCAGCAGCATAAGGACAGGGTGGGGCACCGGGGAGCTGTTTTTT. Protein: CASSIRTGWGTGELFF.

This clone was recorded a few times. This chain connects TRBV7-9 to TRBJ1-5, with 7 bases identical to TRBD1. CDR1 and CDR2 from the germline V gene are SEHNR and FQNEAQ (reference sequence). This CDR3 is built from 15 residues. The V segment lost 1 base and the J segment 3 bases; nucleotides outside the gene matches: 3. The chain's CDR3 is CASSLDRGPNQPQHF. The CDR3 DNA is TGTGCCAGCAGCTTAGACAGGGGCCCCAATCAGCCCCAGCATTTT.

The chain has TRBV28 and TRBJ2-7, with 9 positions matching TRBD2. V dropped 7 bases and J dropped 2; count of bases not matched to a gene: 6. The germline V gene has CDR1 MDHEN and CDR2 SYDVKM. The CDR3 covers 14 residues. CDR3 bases: TGTGCCAGCACCCCCGCGGGAGGGCCCTACGAGCAGTACTTC. Its translation is CASTPAGGPYEQYF.

This rearrangement joins TRBV5-4 to TRBJ1-2; D is uncertain. CDR1 is SGHNT, CDR2 YYREEE, per germline (reference sequence). There are 16 residues in the CDR3. Trimming cost V 0 bases and J 5 bases, with 17 bases left between them. CDR3 loop: CASSLGVASAAYGYTF. In nucleotides, the CDR3 is TGTGCCAGCAGCTTGGGGGTCGCCAGCGCCGCTTATGGCTACACCTTC. The complete variable domain, with remaining parts taken from reference TRBV5-4 and TRBJ1-2, reads ETGVTQSPTHLIKTRGQQVTLRCSSQSGHNTVSWYQQALGQGPQFIFQYYREEENGRGNFPPRFSGLQFPNYSSELNVNALELDDSALYLCASSLGVASAAYGYTFGSGTRLTVV.

The chain employs TRBV10-3 and TRBJ1-4; no definite D call. The CDR3 runs 13 residues. Trimming removed 3 bases from V and 7 bases from J, with 9 bases in between. Germline CDR1 is ENHRY and CDR2 is SYGVKD. In nucleotides, the CDR3 is TGTGCCATCAGTGACTCCCGAGGTGAAAAACTGTTTTTT. This gives the protein CAISDSRGEKLFF.

A word on this clone: The identical CDR3 is also encoded by other nucleotide sequences in the sample. This sequence joins TRBV4-3 and TRBJ2-3; D possibly corresponds to TRBD2 (6 bases). Germline-derived CDR1 and CDR2 are LGHNA and YSLEER. The CDR3 runs 15 residues. Trimming took off 0 bases at V and 5 bases at J, with 12 bases between the two ends. The CDR3 here is CASSQDSGEKDTQYF. For the CDR3, the DNA is TGCGCCAGCAGCCAAGATTCGGGAGAAAAAGATACGCAGTATTTT.

The rearrangement uses TRBV6-5 and TRBJ2-2; 9 bases align to TRBD2. Germline V gene sequence: CDR1 MNHEY, CDR2 SVGAGI. Trimming removed 5 bases from V and 3 bases from J; junction bases left unmatched: 1. The CDR3 contains 14 residues. In DNA form, the CDR3 reads TGTGCCAGCAGTACTAGCGGGTACACCGGGGAGCTGTTTTTT. Protein sequence: CASSTSGYTGELFF.

The chain links TRBV29-1 to TRBJ1-2; 9 nucleotides line up with TRBD1. The CDR3 length is 12 residues. CDR1 SQVTM and CDR2 ANQGSEA come from the germline V gene. Losses at the gene ends were 7 bases for V and 8 bases for J; bases not matched to a gene: 8. This CDR3 reads CSGGGQGGGYTF. The CDR3 DNA sequence: TGCAGCGGGGGGGGACAGGGAGGCGGCTACACCTTC.

This chain uses TRBV18 with TRBJ2-1, with 7 bases aligning to TRBD1. CDR1 is KGHSH, CDR2 LQKENI, per germline. V shed 5 bases and J 7 bases; nucleotides not matched to a gene: 8. CDR3 length: 14 amino acids. In DNA form, the CDR3 reads TGTGCCAGCTCAACACAAACAGGGGCTAATGAGCAGTTCTTC. This sequence encodes CASSTQTGANEQFF. The entire variable domain, with the rest obtained from reference TRBV18 and TRBJ2-1, is as follows: NAGVMQNPRHLVRRRGQEARLRCSPMKGHSHVYWYRQLPEEGLKFMVYLQKENIIDESGMPKERFSAEFPKEGPSILRIQQVVRGDSAAYFCASSTQTGANEQFFGPGTRLTVL.